The 25 T cell receptor beta chains given below trace back to one sample, sequenced in a study of OX40 agonist ivuxolimab in advanced cancers. Clones were read by immunoSEQ multiplex PCR, and TCRdb kept only the in-frame ones, dropping some. Seen here are approximately 60,000 clones, around 84% observed once, and the top ten hold about 2%. Sequencing was performed on CD4+ or CD8+ T cells sorted from blood, taken in a trial of the OX40 agonist ivuxolimab. These receptors were taken from an adult with an advanced solid tumor such as melanoma, head and neck, liver or kidney cancer.

The CDR3 DNA follows: TGTGCCAGTAGGGGACAGGGGTGGCCTGGGGCCAACGTCCTGACTTTC. Translation: CASRGQGWPGANVLTF. The chain couples TRBV19 to TRBJ2-6; 10 bases are shared with TRBD1. There are 16 residues in the CDR3. Germline CDR1 LNHDA, CDR2 SQIVND (reference sequence). With V trimmed by 6 bases and J by 2 bases, 4 bases remained unmatched.

The gene calls are TRBV6-5 and TRBJ2-3; no clear D gene. The CDR3 runs to 15 residues. CDR1 is MNHEY, CDR2 SVGAGI, per germline. Trimming stripped 0 bases from V and 2 bases from J, with 9 bases between. DNA for the CDR3: TGTGCCAGCAGTTACTCGCCGCGGTACACAGATACGCAGTATTTT. The encoded protein is CASSYSPRYTDTQYF.

V gene TRBV5-1 combines with J gene TRBJ2-7; tentative D call: TRBD1 (5 bases). Germline CDR1 and CDR2: SGHRS and YFSETQ. This CDR3 region has 16 residues. Trimming took off 4 bases at V and 0 bases at J, with 17 bases between the two ends. The CDR3 loop is CASSPRMTALSYEQYF. The CDR3 DNA follows: TGCGCCAGCAGCCCCCGGATGACAGCGCTCTCCTACGAGCAGTACTTC.

The chain links TRBV11-3 to TRBJ2-1, with TRBD2 identical over 9 bases. The junction had 13 bases not matched to a gene; V was cut back by 6 bases and J by 7 bases. CDR3 size: 16 residues. Per the germline V gene, CDR1 is SGHNT and CDR2 is YENEEA. The CDR3, as DNA: TGTGCCAGCAGTCCTCCAGGGATAGCGGGAGAAAATGAGCAGTTCTTC. This encodes CASSPPGIAGENEQFF.

V is TRBV4-3 and J is TRBJ1-2; TRBD1 aligns across 7 bases. The CDR3 consists of 14 residues. Germline V gene sequence: CDR1 LGHNA, CDR2 YSLEER. With 2 bases clipped from V and 4 bases from J, the junction kept 4 bases outside the gene matches. The CDR3 DNA sequence: TGCGCCAGCAGCCAACAACAGGGGACCTATGGCTACACCTTC. This gives the protein CASSQQQGTYGYTF.

This chain links TRBV19 with TRBJ2-2; D remains ambiguous. The CDR3 runs 13 residues. Germline V CDR1 and CDR2: LNHDA, SQIVND (reference sequence). V was cut by 3 bases and J by 6 bases, with 8 bases left in between. The DNA for the CDR3 is TGTGCCAGTAGTATCCCCTTTCCCGGGGAGCTGTTTTTT. Encoded protein: CASSIPFPGELFF.

The chain combines TRBV11-3 with TRBJ1-1; 7 nucleotides align to TRBD1. Trimming took 5 bases from V and 0 from J; bases not matched to a gene: 6. CDR3 length: 15 amino acids. Germline CDR1 SGHNT, CDR2 YENEEA. The CDR3 is CASSIQGQLNTEAFF. The CDR3 coding sequence is TGTGCCAGCAGCATCCAGGGACAGCTGAACACTGAAGCTTTCTTT.

This clone occurred once. The rearrangement uses TRBV30 and TRBJ2-1, with 10 nucleotides matching TRBD2. With V trimmed by 1 base and J by 9 bases, 3 bases remained unmatched. Germline CDR1 and CDR2: GTSNPN and SVGIG (reference sequence). The length of the CDR3 is 13 residues. DNA for the CDR3: TGTGCCTGGAGTGGCCAGCGGGGGGGTGAGCAGTTCTTC. Translated, it gives CAWSGQRGGEQFF.

V gene TRBV18 combines with J gene TRBJ2-7; TRBD2 is a possible D gene (5 bases). Deletions cut 3 bases from V and 4 bases from J, with 7 bases between. The germline CDR1 and CDR2 sequences are KGHSH and LQKENI. The CDR3 is 12 residues long. In DNA, the CDR3 is TGTGCCAGCTCACCGGGAGCGTACGAGCAGTACTTC. Protein: CASSPGAYEQYF.

The chain combines TRBV5-6 with TRBJ1-2; 7 bases match TRBD1. This CDR3 contains 13 residues. The V gene end was trimmed by 2 bases and the J gene end by 2 bases; junction bases not matched to a gene: 0. Germline V gives CDR1 SGHDT, CDR2 YYEEEE. This CDR3 is CASSLQGNYGYTF. The CDR3, as DNA: TGTGCCAGCAGCTTACAGGGGAACTATGGCTACACCTTC.

V is TRBV6-5 and J is TRBJ1-2, with a tentative D call TRBD1 (6 bases). Germline lookup yields CDR1 MNHEY and CDR2 SVGAGI. This CDR3 comprises 14 residues. Trimming took 2 bases from V and 5 from J, leaving 12 bases between them. CDR3 nucleotide sequence: TGTGCCAGCAGTTACGGGGGAAGGGGGTATGGCTACACCTTC. Translated, it gives CASSYGGRGYGYTF.

The chain uses TRBV27 and TRBJ1-4; perhaps TRBD1 as D (5 bases). V gave up 4 bases and J gave up 4 bases, with 10 bases separating them. Germline lookup yields CDR1 MNHEY and CDR2 SMNVEV (reference sequence). This CDR3 spans 14 amino acids. The chain's CDR3 is CASSSGGFNEKLFF. For the CDR3, the DNA is TGTGCCAGCAGTTCGGGGGGTTTTAATGAAAAACTGTTTTTT.

The chain uses TRBV11-2 and TRBJ1-2; D gene uncertain. Trimming pared 0 bases from V and 4 bases from J, leaving 6 bases between. The CDR3 loop spans 13 amino acids. CDR1 and CDR2 (germline): SGHAT, FQNNGV. This CDR3 reads CASSLDSGYGYTF. The CDR3 nucleotides are TGTGCCAGCAGCTTAGATTCTGGCTATGGCTACACCTTC.

The rearrangement joins TRBV7-9 to TRBJ2-7; the D gene could be TRBD1 or TRBD2 (5 bases each). The CDR3 extends over 12 amino acids. Trimming pared 8 bases from V and 5 bases from J, leaving 13 bases between. Germline V gene lookup returns CDR1 SEHNR and CDR2 FQNEAQ (reference sequence). CDR3 sequence (DNA): TGTGCCAGCTGTCGTGGGGGAGACGAGCAGTACTTC. This translates into CASCRGGDEQYF.

This chain joins TRBV12-5 and TRBJ2-3; 12 nucleotides align to TRBD2. Germline V CDR1 and CDR2: LGHNT, FRNRAP. With 3 bases clipped from V and 4 bases from J, the junction kept 5 bases outside the gene matches. The CDR3 sequence is 16 residues long. The CDR3 spells CASGFPTSGGPDTQYF. CDR3 coding DNA: TGTGCTAGTGGTTTCCCCACTAGCGGGGGGCCAGATACGCAGTATTTT.

The chain recombines TRBV7-3 with TRBJ2-1, with 10 bases aligning to TRBD1. The CDR3 length is 15 residues. Germline values: CDR1 SGHTA, CDR2 FQGTGA. The ends lost 3 bases at V and 5 bases at J; junction bases unmatched: 4. Here the CDR3 reads CASSFQGTGDNEQFF. CDR3 sequence (DNA): TGTGCCAGCAGCTTCCAAGGGACAGGGGACAATGAGCAGTTCTTC.

The rearrangement links TRBV10-3 to TRBJ2-7; TRBD2 matches at 8 bases. CDR3 size: 14 residues. Unmatched junction bases numbered 6, after V lost 6 bases and J lost 2 bases. The germline V gene encodes CDR1 ENHRY and CDR2 SYGVKD. The CDR3 region is CAIRAGVGAYEQYF. CDR3 nucleotides: TGTGCCATCAGAGCGGGGGTAGGAGCCTACGAGCAGTACTTC.

The chain uses TRBV23-1 and TRBJ2-7, with TRBD1 identical over 7 bases. TRBV23-1 is sorted into the ORF group, with uncertain function. Trimming at V came to 4 bases and at J to 5 bases, leaving 5 bases not matched to a gene. The CDR3 length is 13 residues. DNA for the CDR3: TGCGCCAGCAGTCGCGACAGGGCCCACGAGCAGTACTTC. Translated: CASSRDRAHEQYF.

The chain uses TRBV7-9 and TRBJ1-2; 9 bases match TRBD1. The CDR3 extends over 14 amino acids. Germline lookup yields CDR1 SEHNR and CDR2 FQNEAQ (reference sequence). J gave up 8 bases and V 5 bases, and 9 bases lay outside the gene matches. The CDR3 protein is CASSPGQGWEGYTF. For the CDR3, the DNA is TGTGCCAGCAGCCCCGGACAGGGGTGGGAAGGCTACACCTTC.

The chain has TRBV10-3 and TRBJ2-7, with 11 bases matching TRBD2. CDR1 ENHRY and CDR2 SYGVKD come from the germline V gene. This CDR3 is 16 amino acids long. The junction had 8 bases not matched to a gene; V was cut back by 5 bases and J by 2 bases. The CDR3 region is CAISPGLAGLAYEQYF. CDR3 DNA sequence: TGTGCCATCAGTCCCGGACTAGCGGGTCTCGCCTACGAGCAGTACTTC.

V is TRBV12-5 and J is TRBJ2-1, with 8 bases that match TRBD2. Germline lookup yields CDR1 LGHNT and CDR2 FRNRAP. V gave up 2 bases and J gave up 10 bases; unmatched junction bases: 10. The CDR3 is made up of 15 amino acids. The CDR3 bases are TGTGCTAGTGGTTTGAGGGTAGCGGGGTCCATAGAGCAGTTCTTC. Translated: CASGLRVAGSIEQFF.

Written as DNA, the CDR3 is TGTGCCAGTAGTATGGGGGGGGTAGCGAATTCCTACGAGCAGTACTTC. Its translation is CASSMGGVANSYEQYF. V gene TRBV19 combines with J gene TRBJ2-7; 7 positions match TRBD2. The germline V gene encodes CDR1 LNHDA and CDR2 SQIVND (reference sequence). CDR3 length: 16 residues. V was pared by 3 bases and J by 1 base, with 9 bases of the junction left unmatched.

V usage is TRBV5-6 and J usage is TRBJ2-7; maybe TRBD1 (5 bases). V lost 2 bases and J lost 6, with 12 bases in between. CDR1 SGHDT and CDR2 YYEEEE come from the germline V gene. The CDR3 is 13 residues long. The CDR3, as DNA: TGTGCCAGCAGCTTAAGGGGCAGCGCCGAGCAGTACTTC. Amino acid sequence: CASSLRGSAEQYF.

The J gene is TRBJ2-7, the V gene TRBV7-2, with 7 bases aligning to TRBD1. Germline V gives CDR1 SGHTA, CDR2 FQGNSA. J gave up 2 bases and V 4 bases, and 5 bases lay outside the gene matches. The CDR3 is 14 amino acids. The chain's CDR3 is CASSSQGLTYEQYF. The CDR3 DNA reads TGTGCCAGCAGCTCACAGGGGTTGACCTACGAGCAGTACTTC. The full variable domain, completed using reference TRBV7-2 and TRBJ2-7, is GAGVSQSPSNKVTEKGKDVELRCDPISGHTALYWYRQSLGQGLEFLIYFQGNSAPDKSGLPSDRFSAERTGGSVSTLTIQRTQQEDSAVYLCASSSQGLTYEQYFGPGTRLTVT.

A single count supports this clone. V and J are TRBV5-1 and TRBJ2-7, with TRBD1 as a possible D gene (6 bases). Deletions cut 2 bases from V and 7 bases from J, with 19 bases between. In germline, CDR1 is SGHRS, CDR2 YFSETQ. The CDR3 totals 15 residues. Here the CDR3 reads CASSFSQGPSGEQYF. The CDR3 region has the DNA TGCGCCAGCAGCTTCTCGCAGGGGCCCTCGGGGGAGCAGTACTTC.